This TCR beta chain is drawn from a study of T cell responses to AZD1222 COVID-19 vaccine. About the research overall: Researchers grouped second doses given at about 4 or about 12 weeks into one pool.

Broader study findings: Breadth and depth of Spike-specific TCRs rose after two AZD1222 doses. Only a handful of people who got AZD1222 tested seropositive at baseline. At 160-218 and 743-854, vaccine-associated CD4 TCRs were dominant, and they spanned spike.

With respect to this clone: Its antigen is as yet unknown.

CDR1 is LGHDT and CDR2 is YNNKEL in the germline V gene (reference sequence). This CDR3 contains 16 residues. Trimming at V came to 6 bases and at J to 1 base, leaving 8 bases not matched to a gene. Produced via immunoSEQ multiplex PCR; TCRdb's table is partial and in-frame only. The sample holds 150,000 or so clones; 85% to 95% are singletons and the top ten take roughly 1%. The chain combines TRBV3-1 (or the pseudogene TRBV3-2) with TRBJ2-2; 7 bases fit TRBD1. This TCR was recovered from an adult in good health. The sample here was peripheral blood, taken on day 0 of AZD1222 vaccination. The DNA for the CDR3 is TGTGCCAGCAGAACAGGGGACAACTTGAACACCGGGGAGCTGTTTTTT. This encodes CASRTGDNLNTGELFF.